This is a list of T cell receptor beta chains from one sample in a study of blood T cell repertoires in COVID-19. Libraries were prepared by immunoSEQ multiplex PCR; TCRdb keeps only in-frame clonotypes and omits some of them. The sample shows approximately 300,000 clones, roughly 90% of them seen only once. Sequencing was performed on peripheral blood. These receptors were obtained from a man younger than 30 who had recovered from COVID-19. CDR3s leave out the opening cysteine and the closing phenylalanine or tryptophan. A D gene is named only where the DNA matches it firmly.

V,J,D,CDR3
TRBV11-3,TRBJ2-2,-,ASSSLNRGELF
TRBV4-2,TRBJ1-1,TRBD1,ASSQRTGMNTEAF
TRBV6-5,TRBJ1-1,-,ASTSEAGLEAF
TRBV19,TRBJ1-3,TRBD1,ASSIKQGTTYSGNTIY
TRBV5-1,TRBJ2-2,TRBD1,ASKIWTGGTGELF
TRBV7-2,TRBJ2-3,-,ASSLASTSRADTQY
TRBV7-3,TRBJ2-5,TRBD2,ASSSGLEETQY
TRBV11-2,TRBJ1-1,TRBD1,ASSFAGGTEAF
TRBV3-1/TRBV3-2,TRBJ2-7,TRBD2,ASSQTSGSFGQY
TRBV10-3,TRBJ1-5,-,AISESTEGNQPQH
TRBV5-1,TRBJ2-6,TRBD1,ASSWDRSGANVLT
TRBV19,TRBJ1-5,-,ASTQDGLIQPQH
TRBV27,TRBJ1-3,TRBD1,ASSLRRTGFPIY
TRBV27,TRBJ1-5,-,ASSPRDSNQPQH
TRBV18,TRBJ2-1,TRBD2,ASSPTSGSINEQF
TRBV21-1,TRBJ1-2,-,ASFRMGHPNYGYT
TRBV7-3,TRBJ2-3,TRBD1,ASSSQGAGDTQY
TRBV7-2,TRBJ1-3,-,ASSPQGAGNTIY
TRBV4-2,TRBJ2-1,-,ASSQARGSGEQF
TRBV15,TRBJ2-7,-,ATSIEQGEQY
TRBV27,TRBJ2-7,-,ASSSETSPAYEQY
TRBV9,TRBJ2-1,-,ASSVGRYRVAPTDEQF
TRBV9,TRBJ1-1,TRBD1,ASSVDNRGPTEAF
TRBV10-1,TRBJ2-2,TRBD1,ASSKGQGNTGELF
TRBV27,TRBJ2-7,TRBD2,ASSPRTSGRLQITDYEQY
TRBV10-2,TRBJ2-7,-,ASRGGRDDRSYEQY
TRBV4-3,TRBJ1-2,TRBD1,ASSHAMTGVNYGYT
TRBV10-3,TRBJ2-7,TRBD1,AISDPGQGENEQY
TRBV5-4,TRBJ1-6,-,ASSSRQSVANSPLH
TRBV9,TRBJ2-7,TRBD1,ASSPLGTGAYEQY
TRBV5-6,TRBJ1-6,TRBD1,ASSHRDSNSPLH
TRBV6-1,TRBJ2-7,TRBD2,ASSDEEGLVGYEQY
TRBV5-1,TRBJ1-1,-,ASQAGTQMNTEAF
TRBV7-2,TRBJ1-1,TRBD1,ASSLADRGGTPEAF
TRBV19,TRBJ2-5,TRBD2,ASSTSGNRETQY
TRBV25-1,TRBJ1-1,TRBD1,ASSVQGAAEAF
TRBV5-1,TRBJ2-7,-,ASSLAPGDEQY
TRBV9,TRBJ2-1,-,ASSPQGSALLHNEQF
TRBV15,TRBJ2-1,TRBD1,ATSINRGLGNEQF
TRBV27,TRBJ2-1,-,ASSLLAAYNEQF
TRBV11-2,TRBJ1-1,TRBD1,ASSPYRGENTEAF
TRBV5-1,TRBJ2-5,TRBD1,ASSRGQGPETQY
TRBV6-2/TRBV6-3,TRBJ2-6,-,ASSYKKSGQQITGANVLT
TRBV11-2,TRBJ2-5,TRBD2,ASSRLTSGETQY
TRBV5-1,TRBJ2-5,-,ASSLETRRETQY